This TCR beta chain appears in the sequencing data of a study of blood T cell repertoires in COVID-19. Across the whole study: Both acute and convalescent COVID-19 samples were obtained from the United States, Italy and Spain. PBMCs, B-cell-depleted T cells, or T cells were the source of the cDNA or gDNA that made up the material.

The CDR3 spans 16 residues. V was clipped by 5 bases and J by 0 bases; unmatched bases: 3. The V gene's germline CDR1 is MDHEN and CDR2 SYDVKM. How the authors handled the data: Nucleated cell number was recorded as an estimate derived from reference gene primer amplification. Only in-frame clones appear in the TCRdb table, and some are missing; sequencing was by immunoSEQ multiplex PCR. The D gene and trimming were derived from the DNA, and the V and J assignments and clone size from that table. The sample yields 210,000 or so clones, 85% to 90% seen once. This sequence originates from a man aged 50-59 years with acute or convalescent COVID-19. Sequencing was performed on peripheral blood. The chain joins TRBV28 to TRBJ2-2; TRBD2 matches 10 bases. The CDR3 nucleotides are TGTGCCAGCAGTCTAAGCGGGGGGGCGAACACCGGGGAGCTGTTTTTT. Translating it yields CASSLSGGANTGELFF.